The text below deals with one T cell receptor beta chain. Antigen unknown. The sample belongs to a study of CD8 T cells in ankylosing spondylitis. General observations from the study: Disease-linked clones were reportedly significantly enriched in matched ankylosing spondylitis synovial fluid.

The V end lost 1 base, the J end lost 7 bases, and 16 bases lay between the germline ends. Germline assignment: CDR1 MDHEN and CDR2 SYDVKM. The CDR3 length is 15 residues. Making use of molecular barcodes, quantitative 5'-RACE generated TCR beta libraries. TCRdb ran MiXCR on the 5' RACE reads and lists one entry per CDR3 protein. The table includes about 110,000 distinct CDR3 sequences, less than 25% detected once. This TCR was sampled from a male donor with ankylosing spondylitis. The chain is built from TRBV28 and TRBJ1-2; no clear D gene. Sequencing was done on a sample of synovial fluid, either unsorted or a sorted T cell fraction (not recorded which). For the CDR3, the DNA is TGTGCCAGCAGTTTATCATCACCGTGGTTTGCTGGCTACACCTTC. Amino acids: CASSLSSPWFAGYTF.